The clone carrying this TCR beta chain was picked up one time. Seattle enrolled patients during active infection and tracked them longitudinally. Authors' processing steps: Amplifying reference gene primers gave estimates of nucleated cell counts. Libraries were prepared by immunoSEQ multiplex PCR; TCRdb keeps only in-frame clonotypes and omits some of them. The V and J calls and clone size were taken over from that table, and D and trimming were inferred from the DNA. Among 350,000 to 450,000 clones, 65% to 90% were seen once, and the ten largest hold around 7.4%. This entry is derived from a study of blood T cell repertoires in COVID-19. Study at large: From T cells, B-cell-depleted T cells, or PBMCs came the material, which was cDNA or gDNA.

V was trimmed by 0 bases and J by 3 bases, leaving 9 bases between them. The germline gives CDR1 LGHNA, CDR2 YNFKEQ. The CDR3 totals 14 residues. This receptor was identified in a woman aged 55 to 70 with COVID-19, enrolled during active disease. The V and J genes are TRBV4-2 and TRBJ2-7; weak D call: TRBD2 (6 bases). Sequenced sample: peripheral blood. The CDR3 sequence: CASSQEWRDYEQYF. The CDR3 region has the DNA TGTGCCAGCAGCCAAGAATGGAGGGACTACGAGCAGTACTTC.